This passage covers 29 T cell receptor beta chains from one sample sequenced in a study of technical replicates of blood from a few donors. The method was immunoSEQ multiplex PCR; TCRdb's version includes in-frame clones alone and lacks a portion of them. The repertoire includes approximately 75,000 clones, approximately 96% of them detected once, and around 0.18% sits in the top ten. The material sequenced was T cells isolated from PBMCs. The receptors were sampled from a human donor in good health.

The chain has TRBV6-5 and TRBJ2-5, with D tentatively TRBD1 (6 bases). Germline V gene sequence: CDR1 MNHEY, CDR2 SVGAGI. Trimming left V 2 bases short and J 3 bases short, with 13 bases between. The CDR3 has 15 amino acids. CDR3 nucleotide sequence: TGTGCCAGCAGTTACCATGAGGACAGCAAAGAGACCCAGTACTTC. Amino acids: CASSYHEDSKETQYF.

CDR3 residues: CASSVSVGDSETQYF. CDR3 DNA: TGTGCCAGCAGCGTTTCTGTAGGGGATAGTGAGACCCAGTACTTC. The chain has TRBV9 and TRBJ2-5, with D perhaps TRBD1 (5 bases). Trimming shortened V by 2 bases and J by 5 bases, and 16 bases separated the two germline ends. Per the germline V gene, CDR1 is SGDLS and CDR2 is YYNGEE. The CDR3 length is 15 residues.

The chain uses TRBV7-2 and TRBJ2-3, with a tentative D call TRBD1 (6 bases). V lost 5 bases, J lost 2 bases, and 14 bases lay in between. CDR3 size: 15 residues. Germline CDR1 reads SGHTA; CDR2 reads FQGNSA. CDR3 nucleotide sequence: TGTGCCAGCAGCACTAAGGACAGCTACACAGATACGCAGTATTTT. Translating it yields CASSTKDSYTDTQYF.

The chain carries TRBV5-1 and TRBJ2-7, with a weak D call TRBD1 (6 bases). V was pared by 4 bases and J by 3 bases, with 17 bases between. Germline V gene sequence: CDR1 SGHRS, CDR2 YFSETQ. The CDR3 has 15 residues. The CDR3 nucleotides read TGCGCCAGCAGCCCGAACCCGGGACATAACTACGAGCAGTACTTC. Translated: CASSPNPGHNYEQYF.

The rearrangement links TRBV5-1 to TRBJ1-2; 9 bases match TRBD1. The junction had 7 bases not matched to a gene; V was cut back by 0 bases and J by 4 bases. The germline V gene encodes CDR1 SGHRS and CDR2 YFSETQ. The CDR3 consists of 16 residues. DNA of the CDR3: TGCGCCAGCAGCTTGGACCGGGACAGGGTTAGCTATGGCTACACCTTC. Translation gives CASSLDRDRVSYGYTF.

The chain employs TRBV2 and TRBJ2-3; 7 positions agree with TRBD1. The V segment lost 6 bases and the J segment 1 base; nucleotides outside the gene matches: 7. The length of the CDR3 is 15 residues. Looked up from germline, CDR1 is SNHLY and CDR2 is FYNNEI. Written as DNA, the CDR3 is TGTGCCAGCAGAATACAGGGGATAGGCACAGATACGCAGTATTTT. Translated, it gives CASRIQGIGTDTQYF.

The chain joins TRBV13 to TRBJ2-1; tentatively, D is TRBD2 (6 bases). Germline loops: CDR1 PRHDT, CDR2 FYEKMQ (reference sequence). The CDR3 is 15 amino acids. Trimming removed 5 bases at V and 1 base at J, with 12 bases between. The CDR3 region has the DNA TGTGCCAGCAGCCTGGAGCGGGCTTCCTACAATGAGCAGTTCTTC. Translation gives CASSLERASYNEQFF.

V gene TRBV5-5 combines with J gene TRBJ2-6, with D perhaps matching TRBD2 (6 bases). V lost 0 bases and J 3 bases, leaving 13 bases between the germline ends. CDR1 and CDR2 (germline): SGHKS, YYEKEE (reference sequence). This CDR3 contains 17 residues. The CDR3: CASSLEGGVGGANVLTF. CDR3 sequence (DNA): TGTGCCAGCAGCTTGGAGGGCGGGGTAGGTGGGGCCAACGTCCTGACTTTC.

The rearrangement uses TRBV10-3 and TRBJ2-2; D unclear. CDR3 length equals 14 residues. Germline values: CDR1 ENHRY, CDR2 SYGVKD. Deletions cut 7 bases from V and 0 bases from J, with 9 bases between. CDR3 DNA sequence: TGTGCCATCACAGCCGGGTCGAACACCGGGGAGCTGTTTTTT. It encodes CAITAGSNTGELFF.

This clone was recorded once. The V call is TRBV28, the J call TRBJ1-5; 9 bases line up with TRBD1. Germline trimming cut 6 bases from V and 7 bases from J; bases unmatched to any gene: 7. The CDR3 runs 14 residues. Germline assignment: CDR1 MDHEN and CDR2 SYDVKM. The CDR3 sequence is CASRVGQGDQPQHF. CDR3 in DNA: TGTGCCAGCAGGGTGGGACAGGGCGACCAGCCCCAGCATTTT.

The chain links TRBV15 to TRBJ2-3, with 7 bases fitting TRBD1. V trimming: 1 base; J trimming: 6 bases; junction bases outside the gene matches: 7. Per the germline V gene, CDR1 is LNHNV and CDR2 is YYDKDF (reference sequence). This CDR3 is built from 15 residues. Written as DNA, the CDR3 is TGTGCCACCAGCAGAGGAGGACAGGCCGGGGATACGCAGTATTTT. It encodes CATSRGGQAGDTQYF.

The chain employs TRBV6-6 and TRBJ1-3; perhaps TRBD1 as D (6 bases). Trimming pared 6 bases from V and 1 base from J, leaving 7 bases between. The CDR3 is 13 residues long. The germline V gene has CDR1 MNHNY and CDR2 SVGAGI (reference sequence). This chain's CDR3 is CASRQGSGNTIYF. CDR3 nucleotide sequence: TGTGCCAGCAGACAGGGTTCTGGAAACACCATATATTTT.

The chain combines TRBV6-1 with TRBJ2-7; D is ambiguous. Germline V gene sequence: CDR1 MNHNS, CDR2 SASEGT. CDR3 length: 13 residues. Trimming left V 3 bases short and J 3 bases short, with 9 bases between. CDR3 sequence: CASSDLQFYEQYF. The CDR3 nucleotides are TGTGCCAGCAGTGACTTACAGTTCTACGAGCAGTACTTC.

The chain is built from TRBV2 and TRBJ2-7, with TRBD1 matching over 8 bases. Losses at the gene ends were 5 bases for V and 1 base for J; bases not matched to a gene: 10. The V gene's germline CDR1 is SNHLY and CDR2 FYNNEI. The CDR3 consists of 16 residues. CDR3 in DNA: TGTGCCAGCAGTCCTTTGGCAGACAGGGGATCCTACGAGCAGTACTTC. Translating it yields CASSPLADRGSYEQYF.

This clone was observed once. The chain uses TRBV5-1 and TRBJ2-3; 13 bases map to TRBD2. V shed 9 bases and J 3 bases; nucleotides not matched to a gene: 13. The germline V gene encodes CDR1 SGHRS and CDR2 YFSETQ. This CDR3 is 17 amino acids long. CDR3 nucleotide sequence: TGCGCCACCTCAAGACTAGCGGGAGGAGGGATGACAGATACGCAGTATTTT. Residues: CATSRLAGGGMTDTQYF.

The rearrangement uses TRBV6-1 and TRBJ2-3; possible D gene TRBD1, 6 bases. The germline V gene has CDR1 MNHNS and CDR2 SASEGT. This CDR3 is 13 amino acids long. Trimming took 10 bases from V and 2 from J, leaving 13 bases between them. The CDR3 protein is CAIKRGITDTQYF. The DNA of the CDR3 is TGTGCCATTAAGAGGGGGATCACAGATACGCAGTATTTT.

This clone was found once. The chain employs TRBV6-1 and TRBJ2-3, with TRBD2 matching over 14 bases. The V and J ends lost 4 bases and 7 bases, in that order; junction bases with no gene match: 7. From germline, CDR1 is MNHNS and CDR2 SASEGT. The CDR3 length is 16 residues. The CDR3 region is CASSGGGLAGVYTQYF. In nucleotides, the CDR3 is TGTGCCAGCAGTGGCGGGGGACTAGCGGGAGTTTATACGCAGTATTTT.

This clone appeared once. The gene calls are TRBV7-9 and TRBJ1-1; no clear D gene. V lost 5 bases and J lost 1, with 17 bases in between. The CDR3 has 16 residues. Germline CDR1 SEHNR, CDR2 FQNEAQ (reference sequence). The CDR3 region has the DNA TGTGCCAGCAGCGCGAATTCGTGGGCCCCGAACACTGAAGCTTTCTTT. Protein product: CASSANSWAPNTEAFF. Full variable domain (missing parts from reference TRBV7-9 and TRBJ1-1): DTGVSQNPRHKITKRGQNVTFRCDPISEHNRLYWYRQTLGQGPEFLTYFQNEAQLEKSRLLSDRFSAERPKGSFSTLEIQRTEQGDSAMYLCASSANSWAPNTEAFFGQGTRLTVV.

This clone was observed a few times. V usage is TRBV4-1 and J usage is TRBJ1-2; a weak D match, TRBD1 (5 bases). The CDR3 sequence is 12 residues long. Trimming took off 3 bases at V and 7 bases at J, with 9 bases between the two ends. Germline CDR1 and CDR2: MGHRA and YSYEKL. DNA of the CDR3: TGCGCCAGCAGCCAGGAGGGGATTGGCTACACCTTC. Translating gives CASSQEGIGYTF.

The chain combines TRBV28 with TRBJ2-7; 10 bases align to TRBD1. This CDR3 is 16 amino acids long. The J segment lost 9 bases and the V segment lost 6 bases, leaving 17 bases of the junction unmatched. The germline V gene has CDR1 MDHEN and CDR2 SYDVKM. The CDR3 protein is CASSPNPGQGISGQYF. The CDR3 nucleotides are TGTGCCAGCAGCCCAAACCCGGGACAGGGGATTTCGGGGCAGTACTTC. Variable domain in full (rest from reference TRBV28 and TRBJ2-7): DVKVTQSSRYLVKRTGEKVFLECVQDMDHENMFWYRQDPGLGLRLIYFSYDVKMKEKGDIPEGYSVSREKKERFSLILESASTNQTSMYLCASSPNPGQGISGQYFGPGTRLTVT.

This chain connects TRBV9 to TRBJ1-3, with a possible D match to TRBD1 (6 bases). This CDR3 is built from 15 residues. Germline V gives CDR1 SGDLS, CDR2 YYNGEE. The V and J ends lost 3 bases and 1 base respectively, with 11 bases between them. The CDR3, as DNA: TGTGCCAGCAGCGGGGAGACAGGTTCTGGAAACACCATATATTTT. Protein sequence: CASSGETGSGNTIYF.

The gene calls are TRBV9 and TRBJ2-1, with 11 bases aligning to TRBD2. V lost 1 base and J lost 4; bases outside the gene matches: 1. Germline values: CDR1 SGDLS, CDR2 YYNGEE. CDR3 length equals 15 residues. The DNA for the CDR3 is TGTGCCAGCAGCGTATTAGCGGGGGGGTACAATGAGCAGTTCTTC. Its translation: CASSVLAGGYNEQFF.

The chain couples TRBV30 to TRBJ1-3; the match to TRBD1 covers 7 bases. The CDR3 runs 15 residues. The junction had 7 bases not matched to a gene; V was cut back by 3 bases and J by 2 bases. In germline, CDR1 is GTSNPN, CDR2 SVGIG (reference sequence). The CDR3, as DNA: TGTGCCTGGAGGCTCCGGGACAGAGCTGGAAACACCATATATTTT. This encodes CAWRLRDRAGNTIYF. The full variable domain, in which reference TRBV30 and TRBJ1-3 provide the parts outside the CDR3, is SQTIHQWPATLVQPVGSPLSLECTVEGTSNPNLYWYRQAAGRGLQLLFYSVGIGQISSEVPQNLSASRPQDRQFILSSKKLLLSDSGFYLCAWRLRDRAGNTIYFGEGSWLTVV.

DNA for the CDR3: TGTGCCAGCAGCGTCCTAGGCCCCTATCCAGAAAAACTGTTTTTT. This gives the protein CASSVLGPYPEKLFF. J is TRBJ1-4 and V is TRBV7-9, with D hard to call. V shed 5 bases and J shed 8 bases, with 18 bases lying between them. CDR3 length: 15 residues. The germline gives CDR1 SEHNR, CDR2 FQNEAQ (reference sequence).

CDR3 sequence (DNA): TGTGCCAGCAGTCTAACTTCCGGGTTCCCCCCCGGGGACCAGTACTTC. Residues: CASSLTSGFPPGDQYF. This rearrangement joins TRBV7-9 to TRBJ2-5, with D possibly matching TRBD2 (5 bases). Trimming stripped 6 bases from V and 10 bases from J, with 27 bases between. From germline, CDR1 is SEHNR and CDR2 FQNEAQ (reference sequence). This CDR3 is built from 16 residues.

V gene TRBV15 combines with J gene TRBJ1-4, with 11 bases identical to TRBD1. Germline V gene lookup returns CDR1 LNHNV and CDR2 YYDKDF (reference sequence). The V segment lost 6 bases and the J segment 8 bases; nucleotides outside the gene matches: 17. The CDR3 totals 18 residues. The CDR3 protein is CATSTPFGQGALEEKLFF. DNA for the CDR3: TGTGCCACCAGTACCCCGTTCGGACAGGGGGCCCTAGAGGAAAAACTGTTTTTT.

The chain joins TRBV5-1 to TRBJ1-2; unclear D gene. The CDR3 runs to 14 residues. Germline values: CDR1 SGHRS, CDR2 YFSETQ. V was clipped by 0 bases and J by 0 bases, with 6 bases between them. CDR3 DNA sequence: TGCGCCAGCAGCTTGGGCACGGCTAACTATGGCTACACCTTC. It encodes CASSLGTANYGYTF.

The CDR3 here is CASSYRGHF. CDR3 nucleotides: TGTGCCAGCAGTTACAGGGGGCATTTT. The rearrangement joins TRBV27 to TRBJ1-5; 7 bases are shared with TRBD1. The CDR3 has 9 residues. In germline, CDR1 is MNHEY, CDR2 SMNVEV (reference sequence). Trimming took 4 bases from V and 15 from J; bases not matched to a gene: 0.

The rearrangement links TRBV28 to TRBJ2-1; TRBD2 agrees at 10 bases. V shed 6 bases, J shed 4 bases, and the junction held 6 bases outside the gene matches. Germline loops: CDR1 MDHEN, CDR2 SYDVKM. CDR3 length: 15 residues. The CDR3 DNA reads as TGTGCCAGCAGCTTAGCGGGAGGCCCGTACAATGAGCAGTTCTTC. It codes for CASSLAGGPYNEQFF.